These T cell receptor beta chains were read from a single sample in a study of identical twins. TCRdb reprocessed the 5' RACE reads with MiXCR, giving one entry per CDR3 protein. In the table there are 1,800,000 or so distinct CDR3 sequences, about 31% of which are singletons. The sequenced sample consisted of cord blood. The origin of the receptors is a newborn girl in good health. Both conserved end residues are part of each CDR3. D genes are given only for firm matches. Not every row has a clone size; where given, it reads once, few, many or a size class.

DNA	CDR3	V	J	D	size
TGCGCCAGCAGCCGAGATCCAGGGGTGAACACTGAAGCTTTCTTT	CASSRDPGVNTEAFF	TRBV4-1	TRBJ1-1	.	.
TGCGCCAGCAGCTGGGGGGATCGCGGGGAGCTGTTTTTT	CASSWGDRGELFF	TRBV5-1	TRBJ2-2	.	.
TGTGCCAGCAGTTTAGGGCGGAGTCACCAAGAGACCCAGTACTTC	CASSLGRSHQETQYF	TRBV12-3/TRBV12-4	TRBJ2-5	.	once
TGCAGCGTTGGACCTTCTAACTATGGCTACACCTTC	CSVGPSNYGYTF	TRBV29-1	TRBJ1-2	.	.
TGTGCCGCCGGACTAGCGGTCTCCTACAATGAGCAGTTCTTC	CAAGLAVSYNEQFF	TRBV10-3	TRBJ2-1	TRBD2	.
TGTGCCAGCAGCTTAGCGGCAGGGGTGGGAGAAAAACTGTTTTTT	CASSLAAGVGEKLFF	TRBV7-2	TRBJ1-4	.	.
TGTGCCAGCAGTGGAGACTGGGACATTGAAGAACTGTTTTTT	CASSGDWDIEELFF	TRBV12-3/TRBV12-4	TRBJ1-4	.	.
TGTGCCAGCAGCCACCTTCTTGGGGGCTACAATGAGCAGTACTTC	CASSHLLGGYNEQYF	TRBV12-3/TRBV12-4	TRBJ2-5	.	once
TGCGCCAGCAGGTTGGGTTCGGGACAGGGGGCAGGAGAGCAGTACTTC	CASRLGSGQGAGEQYF	TRBV5-1	TRBJ2-4	TRBD1	.
TGTGCCAGCAGTTTATCGCCCCCCGACCCTCAGCATTTT	CASSLSPPDPQHF	TRBV27	TRBJ1-5	.	few
TGTGCCAGCAGGCAACTAGCGGGGGACAATGAGCAGTTCTTC	CASRQLAGDNEQFF	TRBV27	TRBJ2-1	TRBD2	.
TGTGCCAGCAGTTCCACTGGGGCCAACGTCCTGACTTTC	CASSSTGANVLTF	TRBV12-3/TRBV12-4	TRBJ2-6	.	many
TGTGCCAGCAGTGACCCCCAAGAGACCCAGTGCTTC	CASSDPQETQCF	TRBV2	TRBJ2-5	.	.
TGTGCCAGCAGTTTATCGGGACTAGCAAACAATGAGCAGTTCTTC	CASSLSGLANNEQFF	TRBV12-3/TRBV12-4	TRBJ2-1	TRBD2	.
TGTGCCAGCAGTGAAGGCAGGCTAAATGAAAAACTGTTTTTT	CASSEGRLNEKLFF	TRBV6-1	TRBJ1-4	.	few
TGTGCCAGCAGCCAAGGTCCCACTACCAGTTTCACAGATACGCAGTATTTT	CASSQGPTTSFTDTQYF	TRBV3-1	TRBJ2-3	.	few
TGCGCCAGCAGCTTGTACGGCAGAACGAACACCGGGGAGCTGTTTTTT	CASSLYGRTNTGELFF	TRBV5-1	TRBJ2-2	.	.
TGTGCCGGCAGTTTAGGGCTTTCACAGAACACCGGGGAGCTGTTTTTT	CAGSLGLSQNTGELFF	TRBV12-3/TRBV12-4	TRBJ2-2	.	.
TGCAGTGCTCGAAGCCCCCAGGGTGTCACCTACGAGCAGTACTTC	CSARSPQGVTYEQYF	TRBV20-1	TRBJ2-7	.	few
TGTGCCAGCAGCCAAGGCCGGCGGCGTGCTTCTGGTGAAAAACTGTTTTTT	CASSQGRRRASGEKLFF	TRBV14	TRBJ1-4	.	few
TGCAGTGCTAGCGGGGCCAGCTCCTACGAGCAGTACTTC	CSASGASSYEQYF	TRBV20-1	TRBJ2-7	.	.
TGTGCCAGCAGACAACGGACTAGCGGAGATACGCAGTATTTT	CASRQRTSGDTQYF	TRBV7-9	TRBJ2-3	TRBD2	.
TGTGCCAGCAGCTGGCGACAGGGCCTACCCTCCTACGAGCAGTACTTC	CASSWRQGLPSYEQYF	TRBV12-3/TRBV12-4	TRBJ2-7	TRBD1	.
TGTGCCGGCAGCCAAGATACAGAAGGCCCGCAGTTCTTC	CAGSQDTEGPQFF	TRBV4-2	TRBJ2-1	.	.
TGCGCCAGCAGGTCGAACGGGGAGCTGTTTTTT	CASRSNGELFF	TRBV5-1	TRBJ2-2	.	.
TGTGCCAGCAGCGTAGCGACCCACGGTGGTGAGCAGTTCTTC	CASSVATHGGEQFF	TRBV9	TRBJ2-1	.	.
TGTGCCAGCAGCATACTAAGCGTCCAGCGGTATTACAATGAGCAGTTCTTC	CASSILSVQRYYNEQFF	TRBV5-6	TRBJ2-1	.	.
TGTGCCAGCAGAGGGATAGGGATGAACACTGAAGCTTTCTTT	CASRGIGMNTEAFF	TRBV12-3/TRBV12-4	TRBJ1-1	.	once
TGTGCCAGCAGTTACCCCCCATATGGTCCGGGGGGATCCCTCAATGAGCAGTTCTTC	CASSYPPYGPGGSLNEQFF	TRBV6-2/TRBV6-3	TRBJ2-1	TRBD2	.
TGTGCCAGCAGCTTATTTTCGGGACAGGGATTCGAGCAGTACTTC	CASSLFSGQGFEQYF	TRBV11-3	TRBJ2-7	TRBD1	.
TGTGCCAGCAGCTTAGCCCAGGGTCCGGCCGGGGAGCTGTTTTTT	CASSLAQGPAGELFF	TRBV7-2	TRBJ2-2	.	.
TGCGCCAGCAGTCCGGTCGGGAAGGATGAAAAACTGTTTTTT	CASSPVGKDEKLFF	TRBV5-1	TRBJ1-4	.	few
TGTGCCACCAGTGACCCGCGGACAGGGGCTTTGAACACTGAAGCTTCCTTT	CATSDPRTGALNTEASF	TRBV24-1	TRBJ1-1	TRBD1	.
TGTGCCAGCAGTTTTAATGTCCGGGACTCTCTCACAGATACGCAGTATTTT	CASSFNVRDSLTDTQYF	TRBV28	TRBJ2-3	.	.
TGCAGTGCTAGAGATCTCCCGGGACCAAGGAATTCACCCCTCCACTTT	CSARDLPGPRNSPLHF	TRBV20-1	TRBJ1-6	.	.
TGCAGCCTCCCCCTAGGCTCCTACGAGCAGTACTTC	CSLPLGSYEQYF	TRBV20-1	TRBJ2-7	.	few
TGTGCCAGCAGAGGCAGAGACGCCCTGGATCAGGGAAAACTGTTTTTT	CASRGRDALDQGKLFF	TRBV2	TRBJ1-4	.	.
TGCGCCAGCAGCTTGACGGCAGGGAGCCACAATGAGCAGTTCTTC	CASSLTAGSHNEQFF	TRBV5-1	TRBJ2-1	.	few
TGTGCCACCAGTGCGAGTTACTCCTACGAGCAGTACTTC	CATSASYSYEQYF	TRBV24-1	TRBJ2-7	.	.
TGTGCCAGCAGCGTAGAAAGGGATGAGCAGTTCTTC	CASSVERDEQFF	TRBV9	TRBJ2-1	.	few
TGTGCCATCAGTGATGTGGGGGACAGGGGCCTTAATGAAAAACTGTTTTTT	CAISDVGDRGLNEKLFF	TRBV10-3	TRBJ1-4	TRBD1	few
TGCGCCAGTTCTCAGGGGGCAGATACGCACTATTTT	CASSQGADTHYF	TRBV5-1	TRBJ2-3	TRBD1	.
TGCAGTAAAATGGGCGGACGTAGGCCAGGGGGCTACACCTTC	CSKMGGRRPGGYTF	TRBV20-1	TRBJ1-2	.	.
TGTGCCAGCAGTCCTACAGGGGGGAATGAAAAACTGTTTTTT	CASSPTGGNEKLFF	TRBV12-3/TRBV12-4	TRBJ1-4	TRBD1	many
TGTGCCAGCAGCTTAGCAGGGGCGCTGGTTCGCTACGAGCAGTACTTC	CASSLAGALVRYEQYF	TRBV7-2	TRBJ2-7	.	.
TGTGCCAGCAGTTTACGGCAGCTTAATGAAAAACTGTTTTTT	CASSLRQLNEKLFF	TRBV12-3/TRBV12-4	TRBJ1-4	.	.
TGTGCCAGCAGTTGGGGACAAAATAACTATGGCTACACCTTC	CASSWGQNNYGYTF	TRBV12-3/TRBV12-4	TRBJ1-2	.	.
TGTGCCAGCAGTTACGGGGGGGACAGCCCATACGAGCAGTACTTC	CASSYGGDSPYEQYF	TRBV6-6	TRBJ2-7	.	.